These 2 T cell receptor beta chains came from one sample sequenced in a study of T cell responses to AZD1222 COVID-19 vaccine. This table comes from immunoSEQ multiplex PCR, and its TCRdb copy is limited to in-frame clones, with some not included. The sample shows 100,000 to 140,000 clones, approximately 88% of them seen only once. The material sequenced was peripheral blood, taken on day 0 of AZD1222 vaccination. These receptors were obtained from an adult in good health.

The chain carries TRBV7-2 and TRBJ2-5; D is perhaps TRBD2 (5 bases). This CDR3 spans 13 amino acids. Trimming removed 6 bases at V and 5 bases at J, with 13 bases between. Germline lookup yields CDR1 SGHTA and CDR2 FQGNSA. The CDR3 nucleotides are TGTGCCAGCAGGGGAGAGGGTTTGGAGACCCAGTACTTC. As protein: CASRGEGLETQYF.

The chain couples TRBV24-1 to TRBJ1-5; D is possibly TRBD1 (6 bases). CDR3 size: 13 residues. CDR1 is KGHDR, CDR2 SFDVKD, per germline. V was cut by 6 bases and J by 4 bases, with 9 bases left in between. In nucleotides, the CDR3 is TGTGCCACCAGTTCCACAGGGAATCAGCCCCAGCATTTT. Translated, it gives CATSSTGNQPQHF.